This record covers a single T cell receptor (beta chain). No cognate antigen has been identified for it. Base qualities were left out, and no much larger clone turns up one base away. From the germline V gene, CDR1 is SGHTA and CDR2 is FQGNSA. V is cut by 0 bases and J by 5 bases, and the space between the germline ends is 10 bases. The CDR3 covers 14 residues, taking in both the cysteine and the phenylalanine. The only DNA kept is the CDR3, 42 bases in frame from the first base. The data originate from a study of control samples from healthy donors and cancer patients (dated by TCRdb to the early 2020s). Libraries were constructed by the immunoSEQ multiplex PCR assay. TCRdb holds this immuneACCESS table with in-frame rearrangements only. Some clones are missing; in checked studies, unresolved V genes explain under half, and the rest has no known cause. The sample table holds approximately 120,000 clones, of which 87% were seen once. The ten largest clones represent roughly 3% of the sample.

The chain uses TRBV7-2 and TRBJ1-2; a tentative D call is TRBD1 (5 bases match). This receptor was taken from a man between 60 and 75 years old in good health. The specimen was blood. The sequenced DNA is TGTGCCAGCAGCTTAGCGCTGGGGGGATATGGCTACACCTTC. It specifies CASSLALGGYGYTF.